This TCR beta chain comes out of a study of blood T cell repertoires in COVID-19. In the study overall: Acute and convalescent COVID-19 specimens originated in the United States, Italy and Spain.

Method: immunoSEQ multiplex PCR; TCRdb's copy keeps in-frame clones and lacks some. Of approximately 90,000 clones listed, 65% to 90% were seen once; the top ten hold about 19%. This receptor was obtained from a woman older than 75 with acute or convalescent COVID-19. The specimen was peripheral blood.

The CDR3 DNA is TGTGCCAGCAGTGTAGGCCAGACTACCAATCAGCCCCAGCATTTT. It encodes CASSVGQTTNQPQHF. The chain couples TRBV2 to TRBJ1-5; D not certain. Deletions cut 4 bases from V and 3 bases from J, with 13 bases between. This CDR3 spans 15 amino acids. Germline V gene lookup returns CDR1 SNHLY and CDR2 FYNNEI.